The T cell receptor (beta chain) under discussion was sequenced for a study of T cells in Graves' hyperthyroidism and ophthalmopathy. Study details: Upon initial diagnosis and before any treatment, peripheral blood was collected. Study findings and constraints: Blood also carried most thyroid clonotypes expanded above 0.001.

Losses at the gene ends were 0 bases for V and 0 bases for J; bases not matched to a gene: 7. CDR1 and CDR2 from the germline V gene are DFQATT and SNEGSKA (reference sequence). The CDR3 extends over 17 amino acids. A remark on this clonotype: Its cognate antigen is unknown.

Amplification of TCR beta CDR3 regions used RNA as the template. First-round RT-PCR of the TCR CDR3 relied on the HTBI primer set. TCRdb called the multiplex PCR reads again in MiXCR, with one record for every CDR3 protein. The sample has roughly 500,000 distinct CDR3 sequences; less than 25% are singletons. Together with thyroid ultrasound, orbital computed tomography, serum thyroxine and TRAb, clinical symptoms were used for diagnoses. The specimen sequenced was blood. The sequence was collected from a woman aged 25 to 39 with Graves' ophthalmopathy. The chain employs TRBV20-1 and TRBJ2-2; 7 bases agree with TRBD1. The CDR3 nucleotides are TGCAGTGCTAGAGATCCTACAGGGGCTCCGAACACCGGGGAGCTGTTTTTT. Its protein product is CSARDPTGAPNTGELFF.